The T cell receptor beta chain under discussion was sequenced for a study of blood T cell repertoires in COVID-19 (dated by TCRdb to 2020 to 2021). For the study in its entirety: The collaborator samples originated in the United States, Italy and Spain and spanned the acute and convalescent phases of COVID-19. The prospective study material was composed of cDNA or gDNA derived from T cells, B-cell-depleted T cells, or PBMCs. The dataset comprised deeply sampled blood TCRbeta repertoires from subjects exposed to, actively infected with, or recovered from COVID-19. The repertoires were made available in a free public database intended to serve as a resource for research on the immune response to SARS-CoV-2. Samples were obtained from the ongoing ImmuneRACE study (first 160 participants) and from approximately 1,200 subjects provided by 6 global collaborators. Nearly every sample came with metadata listing a de-identified subject ID, COVID-19 status, age in years and sex. Where HLA class I and class II types were available, the types were taken from metadata supplied by the sample provider, not from assay-based typing.

TCRbeta CDR3 regions were amplified from genomic DNA by means of the immunoSEQ Assay, a bias-controlled multiplex PCR. From the authors' description of their analysis: Nucleated cell counts per sample were estimated from amplification of reference gene primers within the assay. Sequence reads were collapsed and filtered to measure the absolute abundance of every unique TCRbeta CDR3 rearrangement. Productive Simpson clonality was computed per sample as the square root of Simpson's diversity index over productive rearrangements. Entries here come from immuneACCESS through TCRdb and include only in-frame sequences with V and J called. Some clones fail to appear in such tables; in the studies checked, an unresolved V gene covers under half of the shortfall, and the cause of the remainder is unknown. The V and J calls and clone size come from that table; D and trimming were worked out from the DNA. This sample gives around 200,000 clones in total; roughly 90% of them show up just once. The ten top clones hold less than 25% of the sample.

Study-wide findings and limitations: The amount of clinical and demographic metadata varied by source and participant and was provided uncurated.

As regards this clone: Its antigen is unknown. No qualities accompany the bases; no much larger clone lies one base away.

Collaborating institutions collected whole blood in K2EDTA tubes following their own protocols. For TCRbeta analysis, collaborators shipped samples as frozen whole blood, isolated PBMCs, or DNA extracted from either of those sample types. The receptor comes from a man aged 70-80 years with active or convalescent COVID-19. The material sequenced was peripheral blood.

This receptor carries the CDR3 CASRRLEGGYTF. The DNA sequence is given as TGTGCCAGCAGACGTCTGGAGGGTGGCTACACCTTC. The rearranged chain carries TRBV6-6 and TRBJ1-2; no D gene call is confident. V loses 6 bases of germline sequence and J loses 7 bases, and the interval between the two ends is 12 bases. From the germline V gene (reference sequence), CDR1 is MNHNY and CDR2 is SVGAGI. The CDR3 has 12 amino acids, counting the end cysteine and phenylalanine. The CDR3 DNA has 36 bases and is translated from base 1.